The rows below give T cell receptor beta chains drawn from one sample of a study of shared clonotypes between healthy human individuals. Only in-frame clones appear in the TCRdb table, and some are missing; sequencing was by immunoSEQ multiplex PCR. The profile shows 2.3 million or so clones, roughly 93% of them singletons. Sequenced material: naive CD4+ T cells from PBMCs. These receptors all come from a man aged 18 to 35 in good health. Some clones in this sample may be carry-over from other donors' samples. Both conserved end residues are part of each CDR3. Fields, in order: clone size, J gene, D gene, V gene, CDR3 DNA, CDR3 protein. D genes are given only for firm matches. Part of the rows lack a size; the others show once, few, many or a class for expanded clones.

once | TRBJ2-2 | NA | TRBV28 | TGTGCCAGCAGTTTTTCGCCGGGAGCAAGCTCGCGGCTGAACACCGGGGAGCTGTTTTTT | CASSFSPGASSRLNTGELFF
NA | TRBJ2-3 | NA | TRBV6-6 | TGTGCCAGCAGTTTGACAGATACGCAGTATTTT | CASSLTDTQYF
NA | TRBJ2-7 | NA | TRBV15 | TGTGCCACCAGCAGAGGAGGGGAAGGGATCTACGAGCAGTACTTC | CATSRGGEGIYEQYF
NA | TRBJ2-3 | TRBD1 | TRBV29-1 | TGCAGCACCCGGACAGGGAGCACAGATACGCAGTATTTT | CSTRTGSTDTQYF
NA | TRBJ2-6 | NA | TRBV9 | TGTGCCAGCAGACAGGGTTCTGGGGCCAACGTCCTGACTTTC | CASRQGSGANVLTF
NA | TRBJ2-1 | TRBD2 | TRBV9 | TGTGCCAGCAGCGCGACTAGCGGGAGAGGGGGTTACAATGAGCAGTTCTTC | CASSATSGRGGYNEQFF
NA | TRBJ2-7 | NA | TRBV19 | TGTGCCAGTAGTATCCGGAACACATACGAGCAGTACTTC | CASSIRNTYEQYF
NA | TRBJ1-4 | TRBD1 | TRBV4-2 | TGTGCCAGCAGCCTTCCACAGGGGGGAAATGAAAAACTGTTTTTT | CASSLPQGGNEKLFF
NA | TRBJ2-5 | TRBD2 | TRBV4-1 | TGCGCCAGCAGCCGTCCGGGACTAGCGGGAGAGACCCAGTACTTC | CASSRPGLAGETQYF
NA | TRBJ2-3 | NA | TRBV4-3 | TGCGCCAGCAGCCAGGATGGAGGGCCAGATACGCAGTATTTT | CASSQDGGPDTQYF
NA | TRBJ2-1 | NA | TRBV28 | TGTGCCAGCATTGAGGGGGGAGGAGCGGCCTACAATGAGCAGTTCTTC | CASIEGGGAAYNEQFF
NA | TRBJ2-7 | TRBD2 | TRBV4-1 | TGCGCCAGCAGCCAAGTGCTTTCCGGACTAGGCGCGCACGAGCAGTACTTC | CASSQVLSGLGAHEQYF
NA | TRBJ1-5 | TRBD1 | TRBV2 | TGTGCCAGCGGACCGGGACAGGGGGCCGAAAGTCGTCAGCCCCAGCATTTT | CASGPGQGAESRQPQHF
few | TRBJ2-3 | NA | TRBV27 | TGTGCCAGCAGTAGAAGACAGGTATTCACAGATACGCAGTATTTT | CASSRRQVFTDTQYF
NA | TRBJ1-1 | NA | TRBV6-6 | TGTGCCAGCAGCGTGGCCATCACTGAAGCTTTCTTT | CASSVAITEAFF
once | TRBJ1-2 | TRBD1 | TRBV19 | TGTGCCAGTAGGCCGGGGACAGCTCCTAACTATGGCTACACCTTC | CASRPGTAPNYGYTF
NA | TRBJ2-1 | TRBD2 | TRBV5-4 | TGTGCCAGCAGCTCCGCTGGACTAGCTGGCTACAATGAGCAGTTCTTC | CASSSAGLAGYNEQFF
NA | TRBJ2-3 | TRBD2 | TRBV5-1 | TGCGCCAGCAGCTTGAGTGGTAGCGGGAGTTTGGGCACAGATACGCAGTATTTT | CASSLSGSGSLGTDTQYF
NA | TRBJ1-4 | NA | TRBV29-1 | TGCAGCGTGGACATTAATGAAAAACTGTTTTTT | CSVDINEKLFF
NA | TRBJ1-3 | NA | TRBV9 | TGTGCCAGCAGCGCGGAGGGTATCTCCGGGAACACCATATATTTT | CASSAEGISGNTIYF
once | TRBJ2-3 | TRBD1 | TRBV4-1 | TGCGCCAGCAGCCCTGGACAGGGTACAGATACGCAGTATTTT | CASSPGQGTDTQYF
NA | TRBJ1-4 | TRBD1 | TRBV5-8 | TGTGCCAGCAGTCAAGGGACAGGGGCCCCTAATGAAAAACTGTTTTTT | CASSQGTGAPNEKLFF
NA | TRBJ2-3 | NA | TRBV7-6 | TGTGCCAGCAGCCCGACCACCGGGAGCTCCACAGATACGCAGTATTTT | CASSPTTGSSTDTQYF
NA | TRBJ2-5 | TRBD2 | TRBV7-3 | TGTGCCAGCAGCTTAGGGAGGGCAGAGACCCAGTACTTC | CASSLGRAETQYF
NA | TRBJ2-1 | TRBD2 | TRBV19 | TGTGCCAGTAGTATATCATCGGGGCGGGAGCATAATGAGCAGTTCTTC | CASSISSGREHNEQFF
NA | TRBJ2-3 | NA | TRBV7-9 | TGTGCCAGCAGCTTAGCGGGAGGATATAAAGATACGCAGTATTTT | CASSLAGGYKDTQYF
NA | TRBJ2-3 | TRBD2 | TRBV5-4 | TGTGCCAGCAGCTCGGCGACTAGCGGGAGGTGGGGGGATACGCAGTATTTT | CASSSATSGRWGDTQYF
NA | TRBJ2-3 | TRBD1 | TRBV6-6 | TGTGCCAGCAGTTCCCGAGAGGGGGCTGCGGATACGCAGTATTTT | CASSSREGAADTQYF
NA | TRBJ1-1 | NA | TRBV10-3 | TGTGCCATCAGTGACTTGGGGAAGAACACTGAAGCTTTCTTT | CAISDLGKNTEAFF
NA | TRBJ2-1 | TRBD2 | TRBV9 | TGTGCCAGCAGTCAAACTTCAGGGCTAGCGGGAGGGCCGTCCTACAATGAGCAGTTCTTC | CASSQTSGLAGGPSYNEQFF
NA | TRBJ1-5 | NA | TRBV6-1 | TGTGCCAGCAGTGAAGCGGCACGGCGCAATCAGCCCCAGCATTTT | CASSEAARRNQPQHF
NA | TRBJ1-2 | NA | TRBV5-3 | TGTGCCAGAAGCTTTCATTCGCAGGGCGCGAATGGCTACACCTTC | CARSFHSQGANGYTF
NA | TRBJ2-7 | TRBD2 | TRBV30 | TGTGCCTGGAGTTTTAGCGGGAGGGCCAGGTACGAGCAGTACTTC | CAWSFSGRARYEQYF
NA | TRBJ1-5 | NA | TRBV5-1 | TGCGCCAGCAGCCCGCAGGGTTACAATCAGCCCCAGCATTTT | CASSPQGYNQPQHF
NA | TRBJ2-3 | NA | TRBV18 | TGTGCCAGCTCACCGTCCTCCACAGATACGCAGTATTTT | CASSPSSTDTQYF
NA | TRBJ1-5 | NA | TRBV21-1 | TGTGCCAGCAGCAAAGCGGGTTGGAGTCGATGTGAACATAGCAATCAGCCCCAGCATTTT | CASSKAGWSRCEHSNQPQHF
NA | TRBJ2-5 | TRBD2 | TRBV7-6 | TGTGCCAGCTCCTTGGCGGGAGTCGCAGAGACCCAGTACTTC | CASSLAGVAETQYF
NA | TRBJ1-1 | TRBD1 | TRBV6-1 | TGTGCCAGCTTGACAGGGATCGGCGCTGAAGCTTTCTTT | CASLTGIGAEAFF
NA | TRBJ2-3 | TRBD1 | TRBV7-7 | TGTGCCAGCAGCTTACGCCCCCCTTCCGGGACAGAAGGCACAGATACGCAGTATTTT | CASSLRPPSGTEGTDTQYF
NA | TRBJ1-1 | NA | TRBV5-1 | TGCGCCAGCAGCTTGTACGTGGGAGAGAACACTGAAGCTTTCTTT | CASSLYVGENTEAFF
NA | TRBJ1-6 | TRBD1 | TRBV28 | TGTGCCAGCAGTTTCAGGGGACAGGGGTGGAGTACACCCCTCCACTTT | CASSFRGQGWSTPLHF
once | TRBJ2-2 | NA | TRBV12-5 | TGTGCTAGTGGTTTCGTTAGCCCGGGCGCCGGGGAGCTGTTTTTT | CASGFVSPGAGELFF
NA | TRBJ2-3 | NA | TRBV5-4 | TGTGCCAGCAGCTTACCTCAAACGCCAGATACGCAGTATTTT | CASSLPQTPDTQYF
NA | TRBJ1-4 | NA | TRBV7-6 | TGTGCCAGCAGCCCCTTTGGTGAAAAACTGTTTTTT | CASSPFGEKLFF